A single sample is the source of the 28 T cell receptor beta chains below, sequenced in a study of control samples from healthy donors and cancer patients. TCRdb keeps only in-frame clones here, not all; method: immunoSEQ multiplex PCR. The sample includes 130,000 or so clones, around 92% seen only once; the top ten take 6.5% to 9.5%. The specimen was PBMCs. These receptors were obtained from a man in his fifties or sixties with head and neck cancer.

This clone was observed a handful of times. The chain joins TRBV3-1 (or the pseudogene TRBV3-2) to TRBJ2-5; D is undetermined. Germline CDR1 reads LGHDT; CDR2 reads YNNKEL (reference sequence). The CDR3 extends over 12 amino acids. V lost 6 bases and J 6 bases, leaving 11 bases between the germline ends. The CDR3 reads CASRSLRQTQYF. CDR3 bases: TGTGCCAGCAGGAGCCTTAGGCAGACCCAGTACTTC.

The CDR3 sequence: CATSSGTQETQYF. Here the CDR3 DNA reads TGTGCCACCAGTAGCGGTACACAAGAGACCCAGTACTTC. The chain employs TRBV24-1 and TRBJ2-5; tentatively, D is TRBD2 (5 bases). The CDR3 is 13 residues long. Germline CDR1 is KGHDR and CDR2 is SFDVKD. V lost 6 bases and J 2 bases, leaving 9 bases between the germline ends.

This sequence joins TRBV4-1 and TRBJ2-1; 9 nucleotides align to TRBD2. Unmatched junction bases numbered 19, after V lost 4 bases and J lost 3 bases. The CDR3 sequence is 20 residues long. The germline CDR1 and CDR2 sequences are MGHRA and YSYEKL. The CDR3 sequence is CASSPKNSGRIRELYNEQFF. In DNA form, the CDR3 reads TGCGCCAGCAGCCCGAAGAATAGCGGGAGAATTCGGGAACTCTACAATGAGCAGTTCTTC.

The V call is TRBV7-2, the J call TRBJ2-2, with unresolved D. The germline V gene has CDR1 SGHTA and CDR2 FQGNSA. The CDR3 spans 14 residues. V lost 2 bases, J lost 7 bases, and 11 bases lay in between. Here the CDR3 reads CASSLTGGIGELFF. The CDR3 DNA sequence: TGTGCCAGCAGCTTAACTGGCGGTATCGGGGAGCTGTTTTTT.

This clone appeared once. V and J are TRBV3-1 (or the pseudogene TRBV3-2) and TRBJ1-4; D is undetermined. V dropped 4 bases and J dropped 0 bases, with 12 bases sitting between them. Germline V lookup: CDR1 LGHDT, CDR2 YNNKEL (reference sequence). This CDR3 region has 16 residues. CDR3 nucleotides: TGTGCCAGCAGCCCCTATAGGATAACAACTAATGAAAAACTGTTTTTT. Translated: CASSPYRITTNEKLFF.

The sample holds one count of this clone. J is TRBJ2-1 and V is TRBV6-5; 8 bases align to TRBD2. Germline V gene sequence: CDR1 MNHEY, CDR2 SVGAGI. Trimming cost V 1 base and J 7 bases; bases outside gene matches: 6. This CDR3 has 15 residues. This chain's CDR3 is CASSYLAGSGNEQFF. The CDR3 bases are TGTGCCAGCAGTTACTTAGCGGGAAGTGGGAATGAGCAGTTCTTC.

This chain links TRBV10-3 with TRBJ1-2; D is perhaps TRBD1 (6 bases). Trimming took off 11 bases at V and 4 bases at J, with 14 bases between the two ends. Germline V lookup: CDR1 ENHRY, CDR2 SYGVKD. CDR3 length equals 12 residues. CDR3 DNA sequence: TGTGCCGCACAGGGAGGGTTCTATGGCTACACCTTC. It codes for CAAQGGFYGYTF.

The chain recombines TRBV29-1 with TRBJ2-7; no definite D call. This CDR3 spans 11 amino acids. Per germline, CDR1 SQVTM and CDR2 ANQGSEA. V was pared by 3 bases and J by 3 bases, with 6 bases between. CDR3 region: CSVELFYEQYF. The CDR3 DNA follows: TGCAGCGTTGAGCTATTCTACGAGCAGTACTTC.

V usage is TRBV27 and J usage is TRBJ2-1; 7 nucleotides line up with TRBD2. Germline V gene lookup returns CDR1 MNHEY and CDR2 SMNVEV (reference sequence). Trimming cost V 5 bases and J 2 bases; bases outside gene matches: 6. This CDR3 contains 15 residues. The CDR3 coding sequence is TGTGCCAGCAGTCCCGGGACTACCGCCTACAATGAGCAGTTCTTC. It is translated as CASSPGTTAYNEQFF.

The CDR3 is CASSQIYRELPDEQFF. CDR3 bases: TGTGCCAGCAGCCAAATTTATCGGGAGTTACCCGATGAGCAGTTCTTC. V is TRBV5-6 and J is TRBJ2-1; perhaps TRBD2 as D (6 bases). Germline CDR1 SGHDT, CDR2 YYEEEE. V was trimmed by 4 bases and J by 8 bases, leaving 22 bases between them. The CDR3 totals 16 residues.

The V call is TRBV30, the J call TRBJ2-1; 9 bases are a match to TRBD2. The germline CDR1 and CDR2 sequences are GTSNPN and SVGIG (reference sequence). The CDR3 has 14 residues. V lost 8 bases to trimming and J lost 4 bases; unmatched junction nucleotides: 9. The chain's CDR3 is CAHDSGGYYNEQFF. The CDR3 nucleotides are TGTGCCCACGATAGCGGGGGCTATTACAATGAGCAGTTCTTC.

CDR3 in amino acids: CASTADRAYEQYF. DNA for the CDR3: TGCGCCAGCACAGCGGACAGGGCCTACGAGCAGTACTTC. J is TRBJ2-7 and V is TRBV5-1; 8 nucleotides line up with TRBD1. Germline trimming cut 6 bases from V and 2 bases from J; bases unmatched to any gene: 4. This CDR3 contains 13 residues. CDR1 and CDR2 from the germline V gene are SGHRS and YFSETQ. The variable domain in full, completed from reference TRBV5-1 and TRBJ2-7, reads KAGVTQTPRYLIKTRGQQVTLSCSPISGHRSVSWYQQTPGQGLQFLFEYFSETQRNKGNFPGRFSGRQFSNSRSEMNVSTLELGDSALYLCASTADRAYEQYFGPGTRLTVT.

This clone was recorded only once. The chain uses TRBV5-1 and TRBJ2-3; 8 positions match TRBD1. CDR1 SGHRS and CDR2 YFSETQ come from the germline V gene. The CDR3 runs to 15 residues. The V and J ends lost 4 bases and 2 bases, in that order; junction bases with no gene match: 6. The CDR3 DNA reads as TGCGCCAGCAGCGTAGGACAGGGAGTCACAGATACGCAGTATTTT. It specifies CASSVGQGVTDTQYF.

The chain has TRBV28 and TRBJ2-2; D may be TRBD1 (6 bases). V gave up 6 bases and J gave up 0 bases, with 14 bases separating them. The CDR3 sequence is 16 residues long. Germline V gene sequence: CDR1 MDHEN, CDR2 SYDVKM. CDR3 sequence (DNA): TGTGCCAGCAGCCCCGGGACAATCACGAACACCGGGGAGCTGTTTTTT. Residues: CASSPGTITNTGELFF.

The CDR3 is CASSPRDSGNTIYF. The CDR3 DNA reads TGTGCCAGCAGCCCCAGGGATTCTGGAAACACCATATATTTT. The genes are TRBV3-1 (or the pseudogene TRBV3-2) and TRBJ1-3; the D gene is possibly TRBD1 (5 bases). V gave up 4 bases and J gave up 1 base, with 8 bases separating them. The germline CDR1 and CDR2 sequences are LGHDT and YNNKEL (reference sequence). This CDR3 contains 14 residues.

This chain uses TRBV7-9 with TRBJ2-7; D call uncertain. The CDR3 is made up of 15 amino acids. Trimming removed 0 bases from V and 1 base from J, with 10 bases in between. From germline, CDR1 is SEHNR and CDR2 FQNEAQ (reference sequence). As DNA, the CDR3 is TGTGCCAGCAGCTTAGCTGACAACCCTTCCTACGAGCAGTACTTC. This encodes CASSLADNPSYEQYF.

The chain joins TRBV6-1 to TRBJ1-4; 10 bases match TRBD1. This CDR3 has 17 amino acids. The V segment lost 0 bases and the J segment 8 bases; nucleotides outside the gene matches: 9. Germline V gene sequence: CDR1 MNHNS, CDR2 SASEGT. The CDR3 region is CASSEATGPGQGEKLFF. The DNA of the CDR3 is TGTGCCAGCAGTGAAGCGACTGGCCCGGGACAGGGGGAAAAACTGTTTTTT.

The chain combines TRBV7-9 with TRBJ2-2; D is uncertain. The CDR3 runs 14 residues. Trimming stripped 3 bases from V and 0 bases from J, with 5 bases between. Germline-derived CDR1 and CDR2 are SEHNR and FQNEAQ (reference sequence). CDR3 loop: CASSLVTNTGELFF. CDR3 in DNA: TGTGCCAGCAGCTTGGTAACGAACACCGGGGAGCTGTTTTTT.

Here the CDR3 DNA reads TGCGCCAGCAGCCCGGTGAGCTCTGGCGAGCAGTACTTC. The encoded protein is CASSPVSSGEQYF. This chain connects TRBV4-1 to TRBJ2-7; D gene unclear. This CDR3 is built from 13 residues. Trimming took 4 bases from V and 6 from J, leaving 13 bases between them. The germline gives CDR1 MGHRA, CDR2 YSYEKL.

This sequence joins TRBV19 and TRBJ2-7; possible D gene TRBD1, 5 bases. This CDR3 has 13 residues. Germline-derived CDR1 and CDR2 are LNHDA and SQIVND (reference sequence). V was cut by 6 bases and J by 5 bases, with 14 bases left in between. CDR3 sequence reads: CASSPIQGHEQYF. The DNA for the CDR3 is TGTGCCAGTAGCCCGATCCAGGGCCACGAGCAGTACTTC.

The chain employs TRBV2 and TRBJ2-7; D remains unclear. The V end was cut by 3 bases, the J end by 0 bases, with 6 bases between. From germline, CDR1 is SNHLY and CDR2 FYNNEI. CDR3 size: 13 residues. The CDR3 sequence: CASSDVSSYEQYF. CDR3 coding DNA: TGTGCCAGCAGTGACGTCAGCTCCTACGAGCAGTACTTC. Variable domain in full (rest from reference TRBV2 and TRBJ2-7): EPEVTQTPSHQVTQMGQEVILRCVPISNHLYFYWYRQILGQKVEFLVSFYNNEISEKSEIFDDQFSVERPDGSNFTLKIRSTKLEDSAMYFCASSDVSSYEQYFGPGTRLTVT.

The chain is built from TRBV9 and TRBJ2-3, with 11 bases that match TRBD2. CDR1 is SGDLS and CDR2 is YYNGEE in the germline V gene. Trimming cost V 3 bases and J 4 bases; bases outside gene matches: 4. The CDR3 has 15 amino acids. In nucleotides, the CDR3 is TGTGCCAGCAGCGAAACTAGCGGGAGTTCAGATACGCAGTATTTT. Translated, it gives CASSETSGSSDTQYF.

The chain couples TRBV3-1 (or the pseudogene TRBV3-2) to TRBJ1-4, with a weak D call TRBD1 (5 bases). CDR3 length: 14 amino acids. Germline CDR1 and CDR2: LGHDT and YNNKEL (reference sequence). Trimming shortened V by 5 bases and J by 5 bases, and 12 bases separated the two germline ends. The CDR3 reads CASSSRGRNEKLFF. The DNA of the CDR3 is TGTGCCAGCAGCTCCCGGGGGAGAAATGAAAAACTGTTTTTT.

The chain employs TRBV19 and TRBJ2-1; D is perhaps TRBD1 (5 bases). The CDR3 spans 15 residues. Germline V CDR1 and CDR2: LNHDA, SQIVND (reference sequence). V lost 7 bases, J lost 0 bases, and 13 bases lay in between. The DNA of the CDR3 is TGTGCCAGTACCCATGACAGCAGCTCCTACAATGAGCAGTTCTTC. Translation: CASTHDSSSYNEQFF.

The chain recombines TRBV19 with TRBJ2-1, with 12 bases identical to TRBD2. CDR1 is LNHDA and CDR2 is SQIVND in the germline V gene (reference sequence). V lost 7 bases and J lost 5; bases outside the gene matches: 6. This CDR3 is 15 amino acids long. Written as DNA, the CDR3 is TGTGCCAGTACTAGACTAGCGGGGGCCAACAATGAGCAGTTCTTC. It codes for CASTRLAGANNEQFF.

This clone was seen a single time. The chain couples TRBV5-4 to TRBJ1-1, with D possibly TRBD1 on 5 matching bases. V dropped 0 bases and J dropped 0 bases, with 9 bases sitting between them. Germline CDR1 is SGHNT and CDR2 is YYREEE (reference sequence). This CDR3 spans 15 amino acids. The CDR3 loop is CASSLGGTMNTEAFF. The CDR3 coding sequence is TGTGCCAGCAGCTTGGGGGGCACAATGAACACTGAAGCTTTCTTT.

This sequence joins TRBV30 and TRBJ2-1; D tentatively fits TRBD1 or TRBD2 (6 bases each). Germline CDR1 and CDR2: GTSNPN and SVGIG (reference sequence). This CDR3 contains 13 residues. V was pared by 3 bases and J by 7 bases, with 13 bases between. As DNA, the CDR3 is TGTGCCTGGAGCGGGGGCCAGTTAAATGAGCAGTTCTTC. It translates to CAWSGGQLNEQFF.

J is TRBJ1-1 and V is TRBV6-5; D perhaps matches TRBD1 (6 bases). CDR3 length: 13 residues. Germline CDR1 MNHEY, CDR2 SVGAGI. V was cut by 5 bases and J by 2 bases, with 9 bases left in between. The DNA for the CDR3 is TGTGCCAGCAGTATACAGGGTAACACTGAAGCTTTCTTT. This encodes CASSIQGNTEAFF.